This TCR beta chain is drawn from a study of blood T cell repertoires in COVID-19. Overall study: T cells, B-cell-depleted T cells, or PBMCs provided the cDNA or gDNA that served as material.

The junction had 2 bases not matched to a gene; V was cut back by 6 bases and J by 1 base. The germline V gene has CDR1 LNHDA and CDR2 SQIVND (reference sequence). The CDR3 runs 13 residues. Authors' processing steps: Amplification of reference gene primers provided the estimated nucleated cell counts. The protocol was immunoSEQ multiplex PCR, while the TCRdb copy is restricted to in-frame clones and leaves out a portion. For V, J and clone size, that table is used; D and trimming come from the DNA. The sample lists some 300,000 clones, roughly nine tenths occurring once. The source of this sequence is a young woman who had recovered from COVID-19. This rearrangement joins TRBV19 to TRBJ1-1; TRBD1 aligns across 7 bases. Material for sequencing was PBMCs or T cells enriched from blood (not recorded which). The CDR3 nucleotides read TGTGCCAGTAGGACAGGGTCGAACACTGAAGCTTTCTTT. Translated: CASRTGSNTEAFF.